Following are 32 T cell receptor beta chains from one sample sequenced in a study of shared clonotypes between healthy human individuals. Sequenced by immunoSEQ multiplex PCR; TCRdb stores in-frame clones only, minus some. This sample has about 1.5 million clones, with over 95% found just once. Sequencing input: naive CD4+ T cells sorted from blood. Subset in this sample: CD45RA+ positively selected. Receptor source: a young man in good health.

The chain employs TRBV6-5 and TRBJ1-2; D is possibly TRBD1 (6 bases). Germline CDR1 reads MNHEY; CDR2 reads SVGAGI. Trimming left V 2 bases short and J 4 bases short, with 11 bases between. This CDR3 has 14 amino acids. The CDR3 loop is CASSYHNRVYGYTF. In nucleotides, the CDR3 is TGTGCCAGCAGTTACCACAACAGGGTCTATGGCTACACCTTC.

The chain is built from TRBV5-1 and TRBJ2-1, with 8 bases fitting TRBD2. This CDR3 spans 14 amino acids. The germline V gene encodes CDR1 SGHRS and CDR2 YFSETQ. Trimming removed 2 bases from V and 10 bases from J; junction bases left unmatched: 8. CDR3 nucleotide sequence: TGCGCCAGCAGCTTTTCGGGGGGGAGTTCGGAGCAGTTCTTC. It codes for CASSFSGGSSEQFF.

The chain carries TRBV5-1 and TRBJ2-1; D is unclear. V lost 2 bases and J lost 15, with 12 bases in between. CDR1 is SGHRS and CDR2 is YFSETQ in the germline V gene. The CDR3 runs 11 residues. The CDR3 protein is CASSFDKRPFF. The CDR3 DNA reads TGCGCCAGCAGCTTTGACAAGCGCCCGTTCTTC. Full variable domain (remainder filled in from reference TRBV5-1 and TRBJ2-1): KAGVTQTPRYLIKTRGQQVTLSCSPISGHRSVSWYQQTPGQGLQFLFEYFSETQRNKGNFPGRFSGRQFSNSRSEMNVSTLELGDSALYLCASSFDKRPFFGPGTRLTVL.

The CDR3 here is CATSRAGGSGGSTYEQYF. The CDR3 DNA reads as TGTGCCACCAGCAGAGCGGGAGGATCAGGTGGGTCAACCTACGAGCAGTACTTC. V and J are TRBV15 and TRBJ2-7; 7 nucleotides align to TRBD2. Germline trimming cut 1 base from V and 2 bases from J; bases unmatched to any gene: 14. The CDR3 consists of 18 residues. CDR1 is LNHNV, CDR2 YYDKDF, per germline (reference sequence).

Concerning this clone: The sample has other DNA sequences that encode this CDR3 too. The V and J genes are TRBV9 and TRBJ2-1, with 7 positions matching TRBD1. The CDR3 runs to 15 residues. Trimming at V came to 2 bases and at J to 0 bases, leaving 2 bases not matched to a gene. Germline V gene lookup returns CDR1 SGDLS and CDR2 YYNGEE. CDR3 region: CASSVQGDSYNEQFF. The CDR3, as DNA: TGTGCCAGCAGCGTCCAGGGGGACTCCTACAATGAGCAGTTCTTC.

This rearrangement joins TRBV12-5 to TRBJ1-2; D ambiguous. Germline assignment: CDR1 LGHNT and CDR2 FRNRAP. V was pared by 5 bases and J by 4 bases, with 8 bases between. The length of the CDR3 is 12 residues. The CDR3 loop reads CASGPSPYGYTF. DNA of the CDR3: TGTGCTAGTGGTCCCTCCCCCTATGGCTACACCTTC.

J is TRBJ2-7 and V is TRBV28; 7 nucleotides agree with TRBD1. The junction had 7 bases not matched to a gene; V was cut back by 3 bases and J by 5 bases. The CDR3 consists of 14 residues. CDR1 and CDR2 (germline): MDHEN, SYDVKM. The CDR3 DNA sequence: TGTGCCAGCAGTTTGAGTACAGGGGTGGACGAGCAGTACTTC. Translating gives CASSLSTGVDEQYF.

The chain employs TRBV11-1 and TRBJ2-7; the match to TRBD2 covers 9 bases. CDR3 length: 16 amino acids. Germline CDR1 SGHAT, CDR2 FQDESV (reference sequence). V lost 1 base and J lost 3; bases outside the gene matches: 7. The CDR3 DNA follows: TGTGCCAGCAGCTTAGTGGGGACTAGCAAGCTCTACGAGCAGTACTTC. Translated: CASSLVGTSKLYEQYF.

This chain's CDR3 is CASTTPGRSNEKLFF. In nucleotides, the CDR3 is TGTGCCAGCACAACTCCGGGACGCTCAAATGAAAAACTGTTTTTT. The chain has TRBV28 and TRBJ1-4, with D maybe TRBD1 (5 bases). Germline CDR1 is MDHEN and CDR2 is SYDVKM. The CDR3 is 15 amino acids. Trimming left V 7 bases short and J 5 bases short, with 17 bases between. Supplemented by reference TRBV28 and TRBJ1-4, the full variable domain reads DVKVTQSSRYLVKRTGEKVFLECVQDMDHENMFWYRQDPGLGLRLIYFSYDVKMKEKGDIPEGYSVSREKKERFSLILESASTNQTSMYLCASTTPGRSNEKLFFGSGTQLSVL.

CDR3 DNA sequence: TGTGCCAGCAGGGCTACCCCGGGGACAGGGCTCATCAATGAGCAGTTCTTC. Its protein product is CASRATPGTGLINEQFF. This rearrangement joins TRBV27 to TRBJ2-1, with TRBD1 matching 9 bases. In germline, CDR1 is MNHEY, CDR2 SMNVEV (reference sequence). The CDR3 is 17 amino acids. Trimming cost V 6 bases and J 6 bases; bases outside gene matches: 15.

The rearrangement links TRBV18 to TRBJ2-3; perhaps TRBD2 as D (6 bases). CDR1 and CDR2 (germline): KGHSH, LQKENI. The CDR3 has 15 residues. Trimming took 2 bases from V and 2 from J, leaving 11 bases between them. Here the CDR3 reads CASSPTAGSTDTQYF. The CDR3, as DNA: TGTGCCAGCTCACCAACAGCGGGTTCCACAGATACGCAGTATTTT.

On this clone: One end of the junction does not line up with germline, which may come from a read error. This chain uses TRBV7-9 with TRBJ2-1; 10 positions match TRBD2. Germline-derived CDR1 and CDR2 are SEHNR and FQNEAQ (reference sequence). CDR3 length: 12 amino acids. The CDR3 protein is CASSALAGAPVF. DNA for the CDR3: TGTGCCAGCAGCGCCCTAGCGGGAGCTCCAGTCTTC. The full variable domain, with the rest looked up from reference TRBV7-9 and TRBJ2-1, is DTGVSQNPRHKITKRGQNVTFRCDPISEHNRLYWYRQTLGQGPEFLTYFQNEAQLEKSRLLSDRFSAERPKGSFSTLEIQRTEQGDSAMYLCASSALAGAPVFGPGTRLTVL.

CDR3 sequence reads: CASSPQGRLAYEQYF. The CDR3 nucleotides read TGTGCCAGCAGTCCCCAAGGCAGGCTAGCCTACGAGCAGTACTTC. This sequence joins TRBV27 and TRBJ2-7; D unclear. V was trimmed by 5 bases and J by 2 bases, leaving 16 bases between them. CDR1 is MNHEY and CDR2 is SMNVEV in the germline V gene (reference sequence). This CDR3 spans 15 amino acids.

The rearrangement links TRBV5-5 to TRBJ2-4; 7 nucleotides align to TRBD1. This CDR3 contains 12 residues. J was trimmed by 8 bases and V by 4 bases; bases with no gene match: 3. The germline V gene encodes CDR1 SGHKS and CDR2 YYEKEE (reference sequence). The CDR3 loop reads CASSDQGDIQYF. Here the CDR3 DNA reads TGTGCCAGCAGCGACCAGGGGGACATTCAGTACTTC. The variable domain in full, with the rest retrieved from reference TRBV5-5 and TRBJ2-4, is DAGVTQSPTHLIKTRGQQVTLRCSPISGHKSVSWYQQVLGQGPQFIFQYYEKEERGRGNFPDRFSARQFPNYSSELNVNALLLGDSALYLCASSDQGDIQYFGAGTRLSVL.

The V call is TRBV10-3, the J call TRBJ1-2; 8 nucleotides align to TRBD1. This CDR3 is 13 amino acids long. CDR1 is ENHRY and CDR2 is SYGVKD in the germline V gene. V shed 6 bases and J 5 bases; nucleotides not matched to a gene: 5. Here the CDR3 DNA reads TGTGCCATCAGCCTCGGGACAGGATATGGCTACACCTTC. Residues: CAISLGTGYGYTF.

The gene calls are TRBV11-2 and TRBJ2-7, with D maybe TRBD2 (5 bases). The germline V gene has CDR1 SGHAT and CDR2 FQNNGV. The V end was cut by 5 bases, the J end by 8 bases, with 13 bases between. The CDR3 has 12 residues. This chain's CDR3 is CASSPAVGKQYF. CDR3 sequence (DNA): TGTGCCAGCAGCCCCGCCGTCGGGAAGCAGTACTTC. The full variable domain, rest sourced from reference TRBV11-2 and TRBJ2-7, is EAGVAQSPRYKIIEKRQSVAFWCNPISGHATLYWYQQILGQGPKLLIQFQNNGVVDDSQLPKDRFSAERLKGVDSTLKIQPAKLEDSAVYLCASSPAVGKQYFGPGTRLTVT.

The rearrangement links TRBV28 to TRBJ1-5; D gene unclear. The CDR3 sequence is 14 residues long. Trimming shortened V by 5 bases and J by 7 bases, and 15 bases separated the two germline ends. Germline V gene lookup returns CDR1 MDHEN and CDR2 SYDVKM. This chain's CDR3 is CASSDMVTIQPQHF. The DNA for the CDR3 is TGTGCCAGCAGTGATATGGTGACTATCCAGCCCCAGCATTTT. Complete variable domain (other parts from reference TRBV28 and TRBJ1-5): DVKVTQSSRYLVKRTGEKVFLECVQDMDHENMFWYRQDPGLGLRLIYFSYDVKMKEKGDIPEGYSVSREKKERFSLILESASTNQTSMYLCASSDMVTIQPQHFGDGTRLSIL.

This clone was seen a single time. CDR3 loop: CASSQETGADQPQHF. DNA of the CDR3: TGCGCCAGCAGCCAAGAAACCGGGGCCGATCAGCCCCAGCATTTT. This sequence joins TRBV4-3 and TRBJ1-5; TRBD1 might be the D (5 bases). V was cut by 0 bases and J by 5 bases, with 11 bases left in between. Germline V gene lookup returns CDR1 LGHNA and CDR2 YSLEER. The CDR3 consists of 15 residues.

The CDR3 DNA reads TGTGCCATCAGTGTGGGACAAAGCTCCTACAATGAGCAGTTCTTC. Its translation: CAISVGQSSYNEQFF. V usage is TRBV10-3 and J usage is TRBJ2-1, with D perhaps TRBD1 (6 bases). This CDR3 is built from 15 residues. V lost 4 bases, J lost 0 bases, and 10 bases lay in between. Per germline, CDR1 ENHRY and CDR2 SYGVKD.

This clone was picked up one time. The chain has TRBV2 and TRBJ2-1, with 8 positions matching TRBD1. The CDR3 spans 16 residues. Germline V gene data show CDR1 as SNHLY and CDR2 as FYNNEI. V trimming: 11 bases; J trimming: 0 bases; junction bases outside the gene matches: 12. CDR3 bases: TGTGCCCGCCAACAACGGACAGGGAGCTCCTACAATGAGCAGTTCTTC. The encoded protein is CARQQRTGSSYNEQFF.

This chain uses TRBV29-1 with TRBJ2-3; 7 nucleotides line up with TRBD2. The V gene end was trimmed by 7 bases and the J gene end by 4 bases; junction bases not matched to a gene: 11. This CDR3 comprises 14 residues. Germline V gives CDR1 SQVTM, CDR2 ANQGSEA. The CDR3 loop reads CSAAASGGADTQYF. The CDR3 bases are TGCAGCGCGGCAGCTAGCGGAGGGGCAGATACGCAGTATTTT.

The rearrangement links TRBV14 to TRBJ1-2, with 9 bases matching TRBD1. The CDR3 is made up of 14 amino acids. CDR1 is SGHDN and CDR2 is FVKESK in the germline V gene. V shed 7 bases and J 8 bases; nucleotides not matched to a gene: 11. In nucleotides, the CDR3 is TGTGCCAGCACCCCCGGGACAGGGAGGTTCGGCTACACCTTC. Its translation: CASTPGTGRFGYTF.

The CDR3 DNA reads TGTGCCAGCAGTTTCCATGGGGGCACTGAAGCTTTCTTT. This translates into CASSFHGGTEAFF. V usage is TRBV6-5 and J usage is TRBJ1-1, with D tentatively TRBD1 (5 bases). The CDR3 consists of 13 residues. V lost 4 bases and J 4 bases, leaving 10 bases between the germline ends. Germline CDR1 MNHEY, CDR2 SVGAGI.

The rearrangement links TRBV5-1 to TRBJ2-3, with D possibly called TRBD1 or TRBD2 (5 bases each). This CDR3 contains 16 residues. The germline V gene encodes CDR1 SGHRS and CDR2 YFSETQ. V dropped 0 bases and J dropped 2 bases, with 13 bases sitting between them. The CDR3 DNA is TGCGCCAGCAGCTTGGGGCTAGAGGGGACCACAGATACGCAGTATTTT. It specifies CASSLGLEGTTDTQYF.

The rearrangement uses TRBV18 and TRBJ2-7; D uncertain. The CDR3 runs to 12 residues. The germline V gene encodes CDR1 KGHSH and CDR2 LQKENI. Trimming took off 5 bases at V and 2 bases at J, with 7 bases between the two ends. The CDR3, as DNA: TGTGCCAGCTCAACCAGTGCCTACGAGCAGTACTTC. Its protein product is CASSTSAYEQYF.

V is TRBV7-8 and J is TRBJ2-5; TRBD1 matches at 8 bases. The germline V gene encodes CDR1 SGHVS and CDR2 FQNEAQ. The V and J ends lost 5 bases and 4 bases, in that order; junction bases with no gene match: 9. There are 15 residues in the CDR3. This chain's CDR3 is CASSLRTGKGETQYF. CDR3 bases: TGTGCCAGCAGCCTGAGGACAGGGAAAGGAGAGACCCAGTACTTC.

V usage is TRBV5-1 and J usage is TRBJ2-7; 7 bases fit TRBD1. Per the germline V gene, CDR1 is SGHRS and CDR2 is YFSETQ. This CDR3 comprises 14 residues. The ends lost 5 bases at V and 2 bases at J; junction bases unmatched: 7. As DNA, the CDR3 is TGCGCCAGCAGTTTGTTGGGACAGACCTACGAGCAGTACTTC. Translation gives CASSLLGQTYEQYF.

In nucleotides, the CDR3 is TGTGCCAGCAGCTATGAGGGGGGTCCCCAGCATTTT. It yields the protein CASSYEGGPQHF. J is TRBJ1-5 and V is TRBV6-1; D possibly corresponds to TRBD1 (6 bases). Trimming stripped 6 bases from V and 10 bases from J, with 13 bases between. Germline V CDR1 and CDR2: MNHNS, SASEGT. The CDR3 is 12 residues long.

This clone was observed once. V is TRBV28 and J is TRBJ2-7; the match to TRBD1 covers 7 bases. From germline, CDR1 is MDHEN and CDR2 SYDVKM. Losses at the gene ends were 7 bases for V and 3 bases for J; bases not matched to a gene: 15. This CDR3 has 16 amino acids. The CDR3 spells CASNDEDRSYGYEQYF. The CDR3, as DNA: TGTGCCAGCAACGATGAGGACAGGTCATATGGCTACGAGCAGTACTTC. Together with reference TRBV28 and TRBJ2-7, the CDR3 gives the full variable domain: DVKVTQSSRYLVKRTGEKVFLECVQDMDHENMFWYRQDPGLGLRLIYFSYDVKMKEKGDIPEGYSVSREKKERFSLILESASTNQTSMYLCASNDEDRSYGYEQYFGPGTRLTVT.

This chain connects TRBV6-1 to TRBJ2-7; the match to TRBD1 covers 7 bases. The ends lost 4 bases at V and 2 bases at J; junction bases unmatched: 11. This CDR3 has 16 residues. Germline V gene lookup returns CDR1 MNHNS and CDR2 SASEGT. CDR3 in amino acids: CASSALPRGNTYEQYF. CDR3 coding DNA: TGTGCCAGCAGTGCCCTTCCCAGGGGGAACACCTACGAGCAGTACTTC.

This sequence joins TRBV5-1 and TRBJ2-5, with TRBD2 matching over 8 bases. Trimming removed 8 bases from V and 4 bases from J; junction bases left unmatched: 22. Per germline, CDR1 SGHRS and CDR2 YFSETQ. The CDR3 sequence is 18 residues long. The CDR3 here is CASVATLGPLREGETQYF. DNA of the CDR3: TGCGCCAGTGTGGCCACCTTGGGGCCTCTCCGGGAGGGAGAGACCCAGTACTTC.

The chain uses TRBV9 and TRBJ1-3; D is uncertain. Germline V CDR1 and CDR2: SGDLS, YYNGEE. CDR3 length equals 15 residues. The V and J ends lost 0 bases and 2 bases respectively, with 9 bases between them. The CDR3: CASSVGQIAGNTIYF. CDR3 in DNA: TGTGCCAGCAGCGTAGGTCAGATAGCTGGAAACACCATATATTTT. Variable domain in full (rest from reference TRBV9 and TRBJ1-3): DSGVTQTPKHLITATGQRVTLRCSPRSGDLSVYWYQQSLDQGLQFLIQYYNGEERAKGNILERFSAQQFPDLHSELNLSSLELGDSALYFCASSVGQIAGNTIYFGEGSWLTVV.